These 17 T cell receptor beta chains share one sample of origin, sequenced in a study of blood T cell repertoires in COVID-19. Sequenced by immunoSEQ multiplex PCR; TCRdb stores in-frame clones only, minus some. The sample contains 150,000 to 200,000 clones, around 76% of which appear only once. The source material was peripheral blood. These TCRs come from a woman between 50 and 59 years old with active or convalescent COVID-19.

This clone was seen only once. The gene calls are TRBV6-5 and TRBJ2-2; 8 bases fit TRBD2. Looked up from germline, CDR1 is MNHEY and CDR2 is SVGAGI. The CDR3 is 15 residues long. J gave up 0 bases and V 5 bases, and 2 bases lay outside the gene matches. The CDR3 loop is CASSQTSANTGELFF. Here the CDR3 DNA reads TGTGCCAGCAGTCAGACTAGCGCGAACACCGGGGAGCTGTTTTTT.

V gene TRBV6-6 combines with J gene TRBJ1-2; 8 nucleotides align to TRBD1. Per the germline V gene, CDR1 is MNHNY and CDR2 is SVGAGI (reference sequence). The CDR3 runs to 16 residues. V gave up 2 bases and J gave up 5 bases; unmatched junction bases: 10. In DNA form, the CDR3 reads TGTGCCAGCAGTTACGGGACAGGTGATGGGGGATATGGCTACACCTTC. Its translation is CASSYGTGDGGYGYTF.

The rearrangement uses TRBV12-3 or TRBV12-4 and TRBJ2-1; 9 bases are shared with TRBD1. V lost 9 bases to trimming and J lost 7 bases; unmatched junction nucleotides: 4. The CDR3 loop spans 12 amino acids. The CDR3 DNA reads TGTGCCAGTGGGACAGGGAAGAATGAGCAGTTCTTC. It yields the protein CASGTGKNEQFF.

The chain joins TRBV4-3 to TRBJ1-4; 9 positions agree with TRBD1. The CDR3 is made up of 17 amino acids. Trimming at V came to 0 bases and at J to 7 bases, leaving 9 bases not matched to a gene. From germline, CDR1 is LGHNA and CDR2 YSLEER. The CDR3 DNA sequence: TGCGCCAGCAGCCAAGACTCACAGGGGGCGGCGGGTGAAAAACTGTTTTTT. This gives the protein CASSQDSQGAAGEKLFF.

This chain uses TRBV7-8 with TRBJ1-6; 7 bases line up with TRBD1. The V gene's germline CDR1 is SGHVS and CDR2 FQNEAQ. J was trimmed by 5 bases and V by 1 base; bases with no gene match: 2. There are 15 residues in the CDR3. This chain's CDR3 is CASSLDRGNNSPLHF. CDR3 bases: TGTGCCAGCAGCTTAGACAGGGGTAATAATTCACCCCTCCACTTT.

This chain uses TRBV6-1 with TRBJ1-1, with TRBD1 matching over 7 bases. This CDR3 has 16 amino acids. Germline CDR1 is MNHNS and CDR2 is SASEGT. V shed 3 bases and J 1 base; nucleotides not matched to a gene: 8. In DNA, the CDR3 is TGTGCCAGCAGTGACCACATTAACAGGGGGAACACTGAAGCTTTCTTT. Translation: CASSDHINRGNTEAFF.

This chain links TRBV3-1 (or the pseudogene TRBV3-2) with TRBJ1-3; TRBD1 matches 8 bases. Per germline, CDR1 LGHDT and CDR2 YNNKEL (reference sequence). This CDR3 region has 15 residues. Trimming took 5 bases from V and 0 from J; bases not matched to a gene: 3. The CDR3 coding sequence is TGTGCCAGCAGCGAGACAGGGGACTCTGGAAACACCATATATTTT. As protein: CASSETGDSGNTIYF.

The chain combines TRBV19 with TRBJ1-2; D uncertain. The length of the CDR3 is 14 residues. V was shortened by 7 bases and J by 0 bases, with 12 bases between the two germline ends. CDR1 is LNHDA and CDR2 is SQIVND in the germline V gene (reference sequence). The CDR3: CASTQQQANYGYTF. Here the CDR3 DNA reads TGTGCCAGTACCCAGCAGCAGGCTAACTATGGCTACACCTTC. Full variable domain (missing parts from reference TRBV19 and TRBJ1-2): DGGITQSPKYLFRKEGQNVTLSCEQNLNHDAMYWYRQDPGQGLRLIYYSQIVNDFQKGDIAEGYSVSREKKESFPLTVTSAQKNPTAFYLCASTQQQANYGYTFGSGTRLTVV.

The rearrangement links TRBV18 to TRBJ1-1, with D possibly matching TRBD1 (5 bases). The V end lost 3 bases, the J end lost 7 bases, and 9 bases lay between the germline ends. The CDR3 contains 12 residues. Germline CDR1 and CDR2: KGHSH and LQKENI. The CDR3 DNA follows: TGTGCCAGCTCACCGCTCCAGGGTGAAGCTTTCTTT. Translated: CASSPLQGEAFF.

This rearrangement joins TRBV19 to TRBJ1-5; no clear D. The CDR3 has 12 residues. Germline V gene lookup returns CDR1 LNHDA and CDR2 SQIVND (reference sequence). The V gene lost 7 bases and the J gene lost 7 bases, with 11 bases spanning the gap. As DNA, the CDR3 is TGTGCCAGTAAGGCGGGGAACCAGCCCCAGCATTTT. Its translation is CASKAGNQPQHF.

The rearrangement links TRBV10-2 to TRBJ2-2; D is possibly TRBD2 (6 bases). V shed 3 bases and J shed 6 bases, with 20 bases lying between them. The CDR3 length is 17 residues. Looked up from germline, CDR1 is WSHSY and CDR2 is SAAADI. This chain's CDR3 is CASSEALAGRDPGELFF. For the CDR3, the DNA is TGCGCCAGCAGTGAAGCACTGGCGGGACGAGACCCCGGGGAGCTGTTTTTT.

This clone was seen a few times. This sequence joins TRBV3-1 (or the pseudogene TRBV3-2) and TRBJ2-7, with 7 bases identical to TRBD2. V trimming: 6 bases; J trimming: 2 bases; junction bases outside the gene matches: 1. Per germline, CDR1 LGHDT and CDR2 YNNKEL (reference sequence). The CDR3 runs to 12 residues. In nucleotides, the CDR3 is TGTGCCAGCAGTGGGACTACCTACGAGCAGTACTTC. Translation: CASSGTTYEQYF.

The chain is built from TRBV4-1 and TRBJ1-3; perhaps TRBD1 as D (5 bases). The length of the CDR3 is 15 residues. The ends were cut back, 0 bases at V and 2 bases at J, with 8 bases in the middle. Per germline, CDR1 MGHRA and CDR2 YSYEKL. In DNA, the CDR3 is TGCGCCAGCAGCCAAGAAGGGGTAGCTGGAAACACCATATATTTT. Residues: CASSQEGVAGNTIYF.

CDR3 sequence (DNA): TGTGCCAGCAGTGATGCAGTCACTGAAGCTTTCTTT. As protein: CASSDAVTEAFF. V is TRBV25-1 and J is TRBJ1-1, with D unresolved. This CDR3 has 12 residues. Germline CDR1 is MGHDK and CDR2 is SYGVNS. V was cut by 3 bases and J by 4 bases, with 6 bases left in between. Full variable domain (remainder filled in from reference TRBV25-1 and TRBJ1-1): EADIYQTPRYLVIGTGKKITLECSQTMGHDKMYWYQQDPGMELHLIHYSYGVNSTEKGDLSSESTVSRIRTEHFPLTLESARPSHTSQYLCASSDAVTEAFFGQGTRLTVV.

The chain uses TRBV3-1 (or the pseudogene TRBV3-2) and TRBJ1-1; 7 positions match TRBD1. Germline values: CDR1 LGHDT, CDR2 YNNKEL (reference sequence). J gave up 4 bases and V 2 bases, and 7 bases lay outside the gene matches. The CDR3 loop spans 15 amino acids. The CDR3 DNA reads as TGTGCCAGCAGCCAAACGACAGGGACGGGCACTGAAGCTTTCTTT. It encodes CASSQTTGTGTEAFF.

The V gene is TRBV11-2, the J gene TRBJ1-6; 9 bases match TRBD1. The CDR3 loop spans 16 amino acids. Germline V gene data show CDR1 as SGHAT and CDR2 as FQNNGV. V lost 5 bases, J lost 6 bases, and 8 bases stayed unmatched. DNA of the CDR3: TGTGCCAGCAGCCCAACGACAGGGGGAATTAATTCACCCCTCCACTTT. Its translation is CASSPTTGGINSPLHF.

This rearrangement joins TRBV4-3 to TRBJ1-6; D remains ambiguous. This CDR3 has 14 amino acids. From germline, CDR1 is LGHNA and CDR2 YSLEER. V was clipped by 2 bases and J by 8 bases, with 10 bases between them. CDR3 region: CASSQRVVDSPLHF. The CDR3 DNA reads as TGCGCCAGCAGCCAACGGGTTGTGGATTCACCCCTCCACTTT.